In its sample, the clone carrying this T cell receptor (beta chain) was seen a few times. Its antigen is as yet unknown. The single heparinised draw taken from each donor contained about 100 mL of blood on average. The data derive from a study of beta chain features in type 1 diabetes. The whole isolated RNA underwent reverse transcription, so sequencing captured expressed TCRB transcripts. Produced via immunoSEQ multiplex PCR; TCRdb's table is partial and in-frame only. The sample holds about 180,000 clones; 13% are singletons and the top ten take 0.62%. CDR3 size: 17 residues. V was trimmed by 2 bases and J by 2 bases, leaving 17 bases between them. Germline lookup yields CDR1 SGHDT and CDR2 YYEEEE. Findings of the study overall: When VDJ junctions were examined, type 1 diabetes patients showed fewer insertions and more deletions. Patients with Type 1 diabetes showed moderately but significantly shorter TCRB CDR3s in all four CD4+ subsets. Healthy donors had naive, central memory and Treg TCRB repertoires that appeared less similar than those seen among patients.

The V and J genes are TRBV5-6 and TRBJ1-5, with a possible D match to TRBD1 (6 bases). The receptor was derived from a woman in her late teens or twenties in good health. Sequenced: central memory CD4+ T cells from blood. Written as DNA, the CDR3 is TGTGCCAGCAGCTTTTCCGGGACACCTCTGGGCAATCAGCCCCAGCATTTT. Amino acids: CASSFSGTPLGNQPQHF.